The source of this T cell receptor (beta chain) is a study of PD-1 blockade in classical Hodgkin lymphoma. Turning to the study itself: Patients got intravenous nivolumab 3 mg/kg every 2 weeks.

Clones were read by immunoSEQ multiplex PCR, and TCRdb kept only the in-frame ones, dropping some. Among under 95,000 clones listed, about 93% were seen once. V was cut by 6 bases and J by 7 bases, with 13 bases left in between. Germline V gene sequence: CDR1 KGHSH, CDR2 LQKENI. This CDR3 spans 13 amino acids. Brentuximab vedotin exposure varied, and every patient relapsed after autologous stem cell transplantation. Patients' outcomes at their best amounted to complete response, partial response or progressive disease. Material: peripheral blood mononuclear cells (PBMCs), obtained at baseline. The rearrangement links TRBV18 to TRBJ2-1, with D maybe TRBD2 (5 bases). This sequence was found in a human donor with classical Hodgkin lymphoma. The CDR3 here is CASSPIGNNEQFF. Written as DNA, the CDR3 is TGTGCCAGCTCCCCCATCGGGAATAATGAGCAGTTCTTC.